Presented here are 10 T cell receptor beta chains from one specimen sequenced in a study of shared clonotypes between healthy human individuals. The repertoire was sequenced with immunoSEQ multiplex PCR; TCRdb's copy has only in-frame clones and lacks some. This table holds about 2.5 million clones, 85% to 95% found once. Material for sequencing was naive CD4+ T cells from PBMCs. Subset given: CD45RA+ positively selected. The receptors shown here come from a man aged 18-30 years in good health. Some clones in this sample may be carry-over from other donors' samples.

The chain combines TRBV4-2 with TRBJ2-1, with 7 bases aligning to TRBD2. The germline V gene encodes CDR1 LGHNA and CDR2 YNFKEQ. J lost 4 bases, V lost 1 base, and 13 bases had no gene match. The CDR3 contains 18 residues. The DNA for the CDR3 is TGTGCCAGCAGCCAAGTCTTGTTTGGGACTAACCGTTACAATGAGCAGTTCTTC. Amino acids: CASSQVLFGTNRYNEQFF.

The chain has TRBV2 and TRBJ2-1; TRBD2 aligns across 7 bases. CDR1 and CDR2 from the germline V gene are SNHLY and FYNNEI. This CDR3 has 15 amino acids. V dropped 6 bases and J dropped 9; count of bases not matched to a gene: 14. The CDR3 bases are TGTGCCAGCAGGGAGACTAGCTCAAGGGTGGGTGAGCAGTTCTTC. Protein: CASRETSSRVGEQFF. Full variable domain (outside the CDR3, taken from reference TRBV2 and TRBJ2-1): EPEVTQTPSHQVTQMGQEVILRCVPISNHLYFYWYRQILGQKVEFLVSFYNNEISEKSEIFDDQFSVERPDGSNFTLKIRSTKLEDSAMYFCASRETSSRVGEQFFGPGTRLTVL.

V is TRBV5-1 and J is TRBJ1-2; TRBD1 agrees at 9 bases. CDR1 is SGHRS, CDR2 YFSETQ, per germline. V lost 4 bases and J lost 10; bases outside the gene matches: 5. The CDR3 is 12 residues long. The CDR3: CASSRGQGPYTF. DNA of the CDR3: TGCGCCAGCAGCCGGGGACAGGGACCCTACACCTTC.

This clone was detected once. The chain employs TRBV21-1 and TRBJ2-7; the DNA was not used to check the table's D call, TRBD2. TRBV21-1 is a pseudogene. This CDR3 has 15 residues. In nucleotides, the CDR3 is TGTGCCAGCAGCAAAGAATATGGGAGCTCCTACGAGCAGTACTTC. Its translation is CASSKEYGSSYEQYF.

The rearrangement uses TRBV28 and TRBJ2-6; possibly TRBD1 or TRBD2 for D (5 bases each). The CDR3 runs to 15 residues. Germline loops: CDR1 MDHEN, CDR2 SYDVKM. The V end was cut by 8 bases, the J end by 2 bases, with 13 bases between. The CDR3 coding sequence is TGTGCCAGCGCCACCGGGGCTACTGGGGCCAACGTCCTGACTTTC. It is translated as CASATGATGANVLTF.

V gene TRBV23-1 combines with J gene TRBJ1-1; D gene ambiguous. TRBV23-1 belongs to the ORF category, with a function that is uncertain. Trimming removed 11 bases from V and 10 bases from J, with 20 bases in between. The CDR3 has 12 residues. As DNA, the CDR3 is TGCGCCCGTTTTCGGACCGCCAAGGCAGCTTTCTTT. Its translation: CARFRTAKAAFF.

J is TRBJ1-2 and V is TRBV5-1, with 7 bases that match TRBD1. The CDR3 consists of 13 residues. Germline values: CDR1 SGHRS, CDR2 YFSETQ. The V segment lost 4 bases and the J segment 5 bases; nucleotides outside the gene matches: 5. The CDR3, as DNA: TGCGCCAGCAGCCCGGACAGGTTTTATGGCTACACCTTC. Its translation: CASSPDRFYGYTF.

The chain is built from TRBV4-3 and TRBJ1-6; tentatively, D is TRBD1 (5 bases). This CDR3 is 14 amino acids long. V was shortened by 1 base and J by 7 bases, with 8 bases between the two germline ends. Per germline, CDR1 LGHNA and CDR2 YSLEER. The CDR3: CASSQAGPNSPLHF. In DNA, the CDR3 is TGCGCCAGCAGCCAAGCAGGGCCCAATTCACCCCTCCACTTT.

This clone was found once. The chain links TRBV5-5 to TRBJ2-1, with 8 bases matching TRBD2. Trimming cost V 4 bases and J 4 bases; bases outside gene matches: 7. Germline loops: CDR1 SGHKS, CDR2 YYEKEE (reference sequence). The CDR3 has 15 residues. The CDR3 DNA is TGTGCCAGCAGCCGTAGCGGGGCCCAGTACAATGAGCAGTTCTTC. Encoded protein: CASSRSGAQYNEQFF.

This clone was observed a single time. V and J are TRBV18 and TRBJ2-7, with 14 bases fitting TRBD2. The V and J ends lost 6 bases and 4 bases, in that order; junction bases with no gene match: 8. Germline assignment: CDR1 KGHSH and CDR2 LQKENI. The CDR3 is 16 residues long. Written as DNA, the CDR3 is TGTGCCAGCTCTGGACTAGCGGGAGGTACCCTATACGAGCAGTACTTC. Amino acid sequence: CASSGLAGGTLYEQYF.